Following are 6 T cell receptor beta chains from one sample sequenced in a study of T cell repertoires in cytomegalovirus infection. Their antigens are not known. TCRdb re-called the reads with MiXCR, one entry per CDR3 protein. The table lists roughly 920,000 distinct CDR3 sequences, less than 40% of them singletons. Sequencing used cultured CD8+ T cells from PBMCs, obtained from culture after CMV antigen stimulation. These receptors originate from a human donor in good health (CMV status not recorded). Some clones in this sample may be carry-over from other donors' samples.

This clonotype was counted at least ten times. This chain links TRBV12-3 or TRBV12-4 with TRBJ1-5; tentatively, D is TRBD1 (6 bases). With 1 base removed from V and 4 bases from J, the gap between germline ends came to 11 bases. The CDR3 spans 15 residues. The CDR3 here is CASSLVGAWNQPQHF. The CDR3 nucleotides are TGTGCCAGCAGTTTAGTGGGGGCTTGGAATCAGCCCCAGCATTTT.

This clonotype was recorded a few times. This chain links TRBV12-3 or TRBV12-4 with TRBJ1-1; possibly TRBD1 for D (5 bases). This CDR3 comprises 16 residues. The V and J ends lost 6 bases and 0 bases respectively, with 17 bases between them. The CDR3 sequence: CASRTFRDPVNTEAFF. Here the CDR3 DNA reads TGTGCCAGCAGGACCTTCCGGGACCCCGTGAACACTGAAGCTTTCTTT.

The rearrangement joins TRBV18 to TRBJ1-5; D is perhaps TRBD1 (6 bases). From germline, CDR1 is KGHSH and CDR2 LQKENI. Trimming stripped 3 bases from V and 5 bases from J, with 17 bases between. The CDR3 runs to 16 residues. CDR3 in amino acids: CASSPSAGVPDQPQHF. CDR3 nucleotides: TGTGCCAGCTCACCCTCGGCAGGGGTGCCGGATCAGCCCCAGCATTTT.

The V gene is TRBV7-8, the J gene TRBJ2-7, with TRBD1 matching over 10 bases. This CDR3 region has 16 residues. Germline V gives CDR1 SGHVS, CDR2 FQNEAQ. V shed 5 bases, J shed 6 bases, and the junction held 13 bases outside the gene matches. The CDR3 DNA sequence: TGTGCCAGCAGCAATTCCCCGGGACAGGGGTTCGGCGAGCAGTACTTC. Translated, it gives CASSNSPGQGFGEQYF.

The J gene is TRBJ1-1, the V gene TRBV28; unclear D gene. Trimming shortened V by 8 bases and J by 11 bases, and 9 bases separated the two germline ends. Germline CDR1 reads MDHEN; CDR2 reads SYDVKM. This CDR3 has 9 residues. CDR3 coding DNA: TGTGCCAGCCCAGCCCCCGCTTTCTTT. Encoded protein: CASPAPAFF.

A few counts support this clonotype. CDR3 sequence (DNA): TGCGCCAGCAGCCAACACAGGACAGTTAACTATGGCTACACCTTC. Translated, it gives CASSQHRTVNYGYTF. The V call is TRBV4-1, the J call TRBJ1-2; a weak D match, TRBD1 (6 bases). The germline V gene has CDR1 MGHRA and CDR2 YSYEKL. The CDR3 has 15 amino acids. Trimming pared 2 bases from V and 1 base from J, leaving 11 bases between.